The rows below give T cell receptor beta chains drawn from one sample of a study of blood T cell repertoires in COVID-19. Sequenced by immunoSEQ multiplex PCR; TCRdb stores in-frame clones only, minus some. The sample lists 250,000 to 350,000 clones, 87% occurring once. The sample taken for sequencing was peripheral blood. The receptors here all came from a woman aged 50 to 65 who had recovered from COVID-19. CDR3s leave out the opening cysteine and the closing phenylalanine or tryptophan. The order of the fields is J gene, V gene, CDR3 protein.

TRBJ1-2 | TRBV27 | ASSHIGTEANYGYT
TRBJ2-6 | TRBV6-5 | ASSLAVGANVLT
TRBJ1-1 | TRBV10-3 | AIRGTGGAGNTEAF
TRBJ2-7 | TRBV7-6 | ASNPAGGLRGEQY
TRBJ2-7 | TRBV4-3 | ASSPFGGSYEQY
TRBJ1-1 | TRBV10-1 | ASRIASKDRGRNTEAF
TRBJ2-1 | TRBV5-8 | ASSLGYRDKDNEQF
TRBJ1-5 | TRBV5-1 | ASSLGETGQPQH
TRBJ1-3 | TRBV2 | ASRGAWGFGNTIY
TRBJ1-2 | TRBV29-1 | SVSSGVGYT
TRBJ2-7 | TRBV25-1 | ASSRGGAYEQY
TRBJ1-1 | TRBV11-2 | ASSLGPLRQANTEAF
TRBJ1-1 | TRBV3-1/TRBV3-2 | ASSQEGGSEAF
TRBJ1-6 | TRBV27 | ASRRLSSPLH
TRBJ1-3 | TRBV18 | ASSPGQIGNTIY
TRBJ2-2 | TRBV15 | ATSSQGYTGELF
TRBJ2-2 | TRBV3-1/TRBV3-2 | ASSQARLANTGELF
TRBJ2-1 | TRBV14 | ASSQDRVFNVNEQF
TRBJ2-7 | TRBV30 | AWRSAGGYSEQY
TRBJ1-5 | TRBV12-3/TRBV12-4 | ASRSGNQPQH
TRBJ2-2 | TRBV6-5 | ASSRLGLNTGELF
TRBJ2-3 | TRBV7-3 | ASSPGPTQNTQY
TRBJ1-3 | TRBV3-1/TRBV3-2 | ASSQGQGSGNTIY
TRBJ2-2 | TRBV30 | AWGELAGELF
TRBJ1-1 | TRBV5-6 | ASSLAAPGEAF
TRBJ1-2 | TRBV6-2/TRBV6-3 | ASSLRQGANYGYT
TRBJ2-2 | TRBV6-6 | ASSEGTGELF
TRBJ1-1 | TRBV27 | ASKGRQGAKAF
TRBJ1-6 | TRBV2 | ASHDIKASPLH